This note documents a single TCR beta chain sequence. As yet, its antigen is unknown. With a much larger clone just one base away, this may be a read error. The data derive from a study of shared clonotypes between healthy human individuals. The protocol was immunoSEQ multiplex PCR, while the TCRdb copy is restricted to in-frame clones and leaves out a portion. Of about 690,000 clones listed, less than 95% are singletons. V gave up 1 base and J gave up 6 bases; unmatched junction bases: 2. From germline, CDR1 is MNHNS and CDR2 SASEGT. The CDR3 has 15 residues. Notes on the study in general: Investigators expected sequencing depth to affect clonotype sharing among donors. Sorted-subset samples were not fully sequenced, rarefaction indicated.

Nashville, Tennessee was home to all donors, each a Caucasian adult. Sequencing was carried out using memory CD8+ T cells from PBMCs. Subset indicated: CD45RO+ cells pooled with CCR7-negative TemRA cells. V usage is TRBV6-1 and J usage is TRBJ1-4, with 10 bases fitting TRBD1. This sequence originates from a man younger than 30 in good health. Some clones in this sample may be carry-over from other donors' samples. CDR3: CASSEGTGGDEKLFF. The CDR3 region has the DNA TGTGCCAGCAGTGAAGGGACAGGGGGAGATGAAAAACTGTTTTTT.